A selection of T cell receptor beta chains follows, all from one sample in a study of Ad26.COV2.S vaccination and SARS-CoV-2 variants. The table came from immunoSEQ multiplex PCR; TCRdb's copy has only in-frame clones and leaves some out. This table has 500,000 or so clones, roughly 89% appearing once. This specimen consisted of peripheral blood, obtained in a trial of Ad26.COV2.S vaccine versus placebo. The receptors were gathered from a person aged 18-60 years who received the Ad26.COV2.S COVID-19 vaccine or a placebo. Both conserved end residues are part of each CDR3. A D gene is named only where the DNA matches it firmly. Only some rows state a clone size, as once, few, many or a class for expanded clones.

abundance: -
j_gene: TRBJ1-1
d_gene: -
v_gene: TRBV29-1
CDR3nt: TGCAGCGGACGCAGGGGTGCGGGCACTGAAGCTTTCTTT
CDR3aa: CSGRRGAGTEAFF

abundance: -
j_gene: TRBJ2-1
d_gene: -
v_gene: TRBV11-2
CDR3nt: TGTGCCAGCAGCTTAGCGATACCATCCTACAATGAGCAGTTCTTC
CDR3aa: CASSLAIPSYNEQFF

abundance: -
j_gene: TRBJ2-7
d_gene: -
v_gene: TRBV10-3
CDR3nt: TGTGCCATCAGTGTTAGGGCTCAGAGCTACGAGCAGTACTTC
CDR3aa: CAISVRAQSYEQYF

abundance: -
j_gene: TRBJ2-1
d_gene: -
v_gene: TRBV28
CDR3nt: TGTGCCAGCAGCGGAGGGGGTGCTGGCTCCTACAATGAGCAGTTCTTC
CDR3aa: CASSGGGAGSYNEQFF

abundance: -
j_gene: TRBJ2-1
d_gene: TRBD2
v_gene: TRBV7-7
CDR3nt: TGTGCTAGCAGCTTAGAAATAGCGGGAGAGAATGAGCAGTTCTTC
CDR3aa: CASSLEIAGENEQFF

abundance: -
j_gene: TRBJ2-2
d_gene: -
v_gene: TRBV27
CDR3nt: TGTGCCAGCAGTTACATAACCAACACCGGGGAGCTGTTTTTT
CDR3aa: CASSYITNTGELFF

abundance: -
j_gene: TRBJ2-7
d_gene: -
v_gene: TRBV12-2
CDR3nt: TGTGCAAGTCGCCCCCGGGACAGCAACAACTACGAGCAGTACTTC
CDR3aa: CASRPRDSNNYEQYF

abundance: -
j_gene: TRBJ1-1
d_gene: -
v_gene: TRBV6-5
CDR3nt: TGTGCCAGCAGAGCTCGGCGGTCGAACACTGAAGCTTTCTTT
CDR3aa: CASRARRSNTEAFF

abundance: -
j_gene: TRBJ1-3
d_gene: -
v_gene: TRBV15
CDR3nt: TGTGCCACCAGCAGAGATCTGCGGGTCCCCTCTGGAAACACCATATATTTT
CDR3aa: CATSRDLRVPSGNTIYF

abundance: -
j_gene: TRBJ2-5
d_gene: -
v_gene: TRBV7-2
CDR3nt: TGTGCCAGCAGCTTTGTGCCAGGCCACGGGGCGTACCAAGAGACCCAGTACTTC
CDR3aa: CASSFVPGHGAYQETQYF

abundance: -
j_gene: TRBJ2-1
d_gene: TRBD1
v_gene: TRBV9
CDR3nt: TGTGCCAGCAGCACCCGGACAGGTAGTCACAATGAGCAGTTCTTC
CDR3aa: CASSTRTGSHNEQFF

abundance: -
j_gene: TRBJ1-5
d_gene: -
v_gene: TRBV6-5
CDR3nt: TGTGCCAGCAGTTCGGACAGAAGCCACGATCAGCCCCAGCATTTT
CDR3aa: CASSSDRSHDQPQHF

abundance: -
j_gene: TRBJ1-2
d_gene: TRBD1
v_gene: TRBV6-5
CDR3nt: TGTGCCAGCAGCCAGACAGGGACGCTCGGCTACACCTTC
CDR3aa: CASSQTGTLGYTF

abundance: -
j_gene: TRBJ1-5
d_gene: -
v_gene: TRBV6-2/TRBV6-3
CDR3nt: TGTGCCAGCAGTTACACTTTCAATCAGCCCCAGCATTTT
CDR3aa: CASSYTFNQPQHF

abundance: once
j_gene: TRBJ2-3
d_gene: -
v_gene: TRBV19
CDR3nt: TGTGCCAGTAGTATAGCGGGCACAGATACGCAGTATTTT
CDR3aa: CASSIAGTDTQYF

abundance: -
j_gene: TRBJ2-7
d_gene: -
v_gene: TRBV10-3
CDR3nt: TGTGCCATCACTTCGAACTCCCTCAGGGAGCAGTACTTC
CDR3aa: CAITSNSLREQYF

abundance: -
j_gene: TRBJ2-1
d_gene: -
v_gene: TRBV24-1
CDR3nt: TGTGCCACCAGTGAAACACAGGGTTGGCGTGAGCAGTTCTTC
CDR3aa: CATSETQGWREQFF

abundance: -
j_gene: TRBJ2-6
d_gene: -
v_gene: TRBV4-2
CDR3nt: TGTGCCAGCAGCCAAGATCCCGCAGGGACAGGGGCCAACGTCCTGACTTTC
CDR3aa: CASSQDPAGTGANVLTF

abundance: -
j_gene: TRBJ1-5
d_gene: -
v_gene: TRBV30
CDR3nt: TGTGCCTGGAGTGGTAATGAGGGTCAGCCCCAGCATTTT
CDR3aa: CAWSGNEGQPQHF

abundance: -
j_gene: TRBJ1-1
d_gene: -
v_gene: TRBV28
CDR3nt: TGTGCCAGCAGTTACGTGAACACTGAAGCTTTCTTT
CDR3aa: CASSYVNTEAFF

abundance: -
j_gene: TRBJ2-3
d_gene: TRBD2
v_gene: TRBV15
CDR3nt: TGTGCCACCAGCATGACTAGCGGGGTGTCAGATACGCAGTATTTT
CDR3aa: CATSMTSGVSDTQYF

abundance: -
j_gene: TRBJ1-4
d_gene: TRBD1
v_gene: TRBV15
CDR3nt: TGTGCCACCAGCAGACGGACAGGAGATGAAAAACTGTTTTTT
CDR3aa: CATSRRTGDEKLFF

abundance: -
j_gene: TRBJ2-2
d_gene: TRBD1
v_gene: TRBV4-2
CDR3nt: TGTGCCAGCCATCCGGGACAGGGGACCACCGGGGAGCTGTTTTTT
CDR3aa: CASHPGQGTTGELFF

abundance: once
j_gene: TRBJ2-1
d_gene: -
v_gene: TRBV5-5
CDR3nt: TGTGCCAGCAGCCAGAGGCATGCGTACAATGAGCAGTTCTTC
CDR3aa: CASSQRHAYNEQFF

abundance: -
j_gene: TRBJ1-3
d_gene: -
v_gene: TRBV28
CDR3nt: TGTGCCAGCTCCCCAGTCTCTGGAAACACCATATATTTT
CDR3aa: CASSPVSGNTIYF

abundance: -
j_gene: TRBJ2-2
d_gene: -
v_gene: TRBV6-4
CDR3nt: TGTGCCAGCAGTGACTGGGGAACCGGGGAGCTGTTTTTT
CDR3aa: CASSDWGTGELFF

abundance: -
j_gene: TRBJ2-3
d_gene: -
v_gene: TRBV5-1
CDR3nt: TGCGCCAGCAGCTTTGAATCCGCAGATACGCAGTATTTT
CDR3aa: CASSFESADTQYF

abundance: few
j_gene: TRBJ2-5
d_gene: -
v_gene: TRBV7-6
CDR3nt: TGTGCCAGCAGCTTAAACGCAGGGCCCCTAGAGACCCAGTACTTC
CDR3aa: CASSLNAGPLETQYF

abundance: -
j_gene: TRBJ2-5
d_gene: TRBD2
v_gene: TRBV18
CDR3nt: TGTGCCAGCTCACCACTGGGGACTAGCGGGAGTGCAGAGACCCAGTACTTC
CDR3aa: CASSPLGTSGSAETQYF

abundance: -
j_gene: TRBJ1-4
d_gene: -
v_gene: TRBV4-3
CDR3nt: TGCGCCAGCAGCCAAGATCGGGGGAGAGGACTGTTTTTT
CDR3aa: CASSQDRGRGLFF

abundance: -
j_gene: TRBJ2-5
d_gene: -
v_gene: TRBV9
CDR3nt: TGTGCCAGCAGCGTAACGGGTAACCAAGAGACCCAGTACTTC
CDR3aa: CASSVTGNQETQYF

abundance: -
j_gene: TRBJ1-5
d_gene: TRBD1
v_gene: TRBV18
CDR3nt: TGTGCCAGCTCACGGGGACAGGGGTACGATCAGCCCCAGCATTTT
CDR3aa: CASSRGQGYDQPQHF

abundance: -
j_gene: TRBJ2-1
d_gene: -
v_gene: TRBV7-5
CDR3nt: TGTGCCAGAAGCCAGGGACAGGTTAATGAGCAGTTCTTC
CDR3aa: CARSQGQVNEQFF

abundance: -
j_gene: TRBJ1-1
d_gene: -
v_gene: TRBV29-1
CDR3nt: TGCAGCGCCGATTCAGGGTTTTTAAACACTGAAGCTTTCTTT
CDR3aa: CSADSGFLNTEAFF

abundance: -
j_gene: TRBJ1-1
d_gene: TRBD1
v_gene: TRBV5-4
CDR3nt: TGTGCCAGCAGCCCGGGACAGGGGTTCACTGAAGCTTTCTTT
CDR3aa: CASSPGQGFTEAFF

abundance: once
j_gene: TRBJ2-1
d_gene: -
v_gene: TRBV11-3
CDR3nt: TGTGCCAGCAGCTTAGTTTGGGACCCCCGCTCCTACAATGAGCAGTTCTTC
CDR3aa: CASSLVWDPRSYNEQFF

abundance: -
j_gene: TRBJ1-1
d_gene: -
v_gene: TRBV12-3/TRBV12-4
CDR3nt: TGTGCCAGCAGTTTTAGGGTCGGCACTGAAGCTTTCTTT
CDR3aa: CASSFRVGTEAFF

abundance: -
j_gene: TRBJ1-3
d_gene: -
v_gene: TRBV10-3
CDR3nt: TGTGCCACCATACAGGGTTCGGGAAACACCATATATTTT
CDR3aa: CATIQGSGNTIYF

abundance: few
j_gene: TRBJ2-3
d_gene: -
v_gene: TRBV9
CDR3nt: TGTGCCAGCAGCGGGCGGGGGACAGTTAGGGACACAGATACGCAGTATTTT
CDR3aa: CASSGRGTVRDTDTQYF

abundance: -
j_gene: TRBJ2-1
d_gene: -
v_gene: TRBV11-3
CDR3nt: TGTGCCAGCAGCTCGACTACGGGACAAACCTACAATGAGCAGTTCTTC
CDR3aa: CASSSTTGQTYNEQFF

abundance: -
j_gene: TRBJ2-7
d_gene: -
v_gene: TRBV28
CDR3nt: TGTGCCAGCAGCCCGTATAGAGTCAACGAGCAGTACTTC
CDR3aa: CASSPYRVNEQYF

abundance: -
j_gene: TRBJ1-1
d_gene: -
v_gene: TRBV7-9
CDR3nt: TGTGCCAGCAGCTTAGACAGGTCCACTGAAGCTTTCTTT
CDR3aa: CASSLDRSTEAFF

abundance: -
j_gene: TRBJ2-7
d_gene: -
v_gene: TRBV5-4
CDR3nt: TGTGCCAGCAGCTGGCCCCCCGACCACGAGCAGTACTTC
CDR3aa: CASSWPPDHEQYF

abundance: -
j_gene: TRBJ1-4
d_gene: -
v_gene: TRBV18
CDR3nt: TGTGCCAGCTCGGGGCCGGGACGGGAGAATGAAAAACTGTTTTTT
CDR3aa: CASSGPGRENEKLFF

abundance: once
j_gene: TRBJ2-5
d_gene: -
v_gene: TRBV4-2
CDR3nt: TGTGCCAGCAGCCAAGGGGTTAGGAAAGAGACCCAGTACTTC
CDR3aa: CASSQGVRKETQYF

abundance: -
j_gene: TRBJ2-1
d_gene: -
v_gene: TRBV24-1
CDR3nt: TGTGCCACCAGGGACACAAACTCCTACAATGAGCAGTTCTTC
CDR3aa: CATRDTNSYNEQFF

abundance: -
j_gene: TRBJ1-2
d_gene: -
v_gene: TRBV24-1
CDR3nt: TGTGCCACCAGTCGGGGGCCGTATGGCTACACCTTC
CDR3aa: CATSRGPYGYTF

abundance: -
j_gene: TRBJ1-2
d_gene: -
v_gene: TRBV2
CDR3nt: TGTGCCTGCACCGACGGAGCTAACTATGGCTACACCTTC
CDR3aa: CACTDGANYGYTF

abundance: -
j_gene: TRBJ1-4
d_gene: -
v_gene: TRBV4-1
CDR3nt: TGCGCCAGCAGCCAAGTCGATCAGGGCCGGAACGAAAAACTGTTTTTT
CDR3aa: CASSQVDQGRNEKLFF

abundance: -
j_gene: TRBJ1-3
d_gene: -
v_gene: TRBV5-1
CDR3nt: TGCGCCAGCAGCTTAGGACAGCCTGGAAACACCATATATTTT
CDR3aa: CASSLGQPGNTIYF

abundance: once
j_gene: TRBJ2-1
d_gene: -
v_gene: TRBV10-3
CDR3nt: TGTGCCAACGCGGATACCTCCTACAATGAGCAGTTCTTC
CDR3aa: CANADTSYNEQFF

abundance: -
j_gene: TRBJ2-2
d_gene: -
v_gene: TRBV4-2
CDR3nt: TGTGCCAGCAGCCAAGATTCGTGGGGGTTGACGAACACCGGGGAGCTGTTTTTT
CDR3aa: CASSQDSWGLTNTGELFF

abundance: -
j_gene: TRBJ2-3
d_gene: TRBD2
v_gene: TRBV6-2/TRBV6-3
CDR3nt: TGTGCCAGCAGTCCCCCGGGACTAGCGGGGGCCGCTGGGTATTTT
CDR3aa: CASSPPGLAGAAGYF

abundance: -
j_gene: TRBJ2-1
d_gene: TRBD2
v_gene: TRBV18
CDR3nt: TGTGCCAGCTCTCCTACTAGCGGGAGGGCCTCGAATGAGCAGTTCTTC
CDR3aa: CASSPTSGRASNEQFF

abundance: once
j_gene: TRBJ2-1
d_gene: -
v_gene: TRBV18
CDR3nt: TGTGCCAGCTCACCCTTGGCGGACTTTTACAATGAGCAGTTCTTC
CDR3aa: CASSPLADFYNEQFF